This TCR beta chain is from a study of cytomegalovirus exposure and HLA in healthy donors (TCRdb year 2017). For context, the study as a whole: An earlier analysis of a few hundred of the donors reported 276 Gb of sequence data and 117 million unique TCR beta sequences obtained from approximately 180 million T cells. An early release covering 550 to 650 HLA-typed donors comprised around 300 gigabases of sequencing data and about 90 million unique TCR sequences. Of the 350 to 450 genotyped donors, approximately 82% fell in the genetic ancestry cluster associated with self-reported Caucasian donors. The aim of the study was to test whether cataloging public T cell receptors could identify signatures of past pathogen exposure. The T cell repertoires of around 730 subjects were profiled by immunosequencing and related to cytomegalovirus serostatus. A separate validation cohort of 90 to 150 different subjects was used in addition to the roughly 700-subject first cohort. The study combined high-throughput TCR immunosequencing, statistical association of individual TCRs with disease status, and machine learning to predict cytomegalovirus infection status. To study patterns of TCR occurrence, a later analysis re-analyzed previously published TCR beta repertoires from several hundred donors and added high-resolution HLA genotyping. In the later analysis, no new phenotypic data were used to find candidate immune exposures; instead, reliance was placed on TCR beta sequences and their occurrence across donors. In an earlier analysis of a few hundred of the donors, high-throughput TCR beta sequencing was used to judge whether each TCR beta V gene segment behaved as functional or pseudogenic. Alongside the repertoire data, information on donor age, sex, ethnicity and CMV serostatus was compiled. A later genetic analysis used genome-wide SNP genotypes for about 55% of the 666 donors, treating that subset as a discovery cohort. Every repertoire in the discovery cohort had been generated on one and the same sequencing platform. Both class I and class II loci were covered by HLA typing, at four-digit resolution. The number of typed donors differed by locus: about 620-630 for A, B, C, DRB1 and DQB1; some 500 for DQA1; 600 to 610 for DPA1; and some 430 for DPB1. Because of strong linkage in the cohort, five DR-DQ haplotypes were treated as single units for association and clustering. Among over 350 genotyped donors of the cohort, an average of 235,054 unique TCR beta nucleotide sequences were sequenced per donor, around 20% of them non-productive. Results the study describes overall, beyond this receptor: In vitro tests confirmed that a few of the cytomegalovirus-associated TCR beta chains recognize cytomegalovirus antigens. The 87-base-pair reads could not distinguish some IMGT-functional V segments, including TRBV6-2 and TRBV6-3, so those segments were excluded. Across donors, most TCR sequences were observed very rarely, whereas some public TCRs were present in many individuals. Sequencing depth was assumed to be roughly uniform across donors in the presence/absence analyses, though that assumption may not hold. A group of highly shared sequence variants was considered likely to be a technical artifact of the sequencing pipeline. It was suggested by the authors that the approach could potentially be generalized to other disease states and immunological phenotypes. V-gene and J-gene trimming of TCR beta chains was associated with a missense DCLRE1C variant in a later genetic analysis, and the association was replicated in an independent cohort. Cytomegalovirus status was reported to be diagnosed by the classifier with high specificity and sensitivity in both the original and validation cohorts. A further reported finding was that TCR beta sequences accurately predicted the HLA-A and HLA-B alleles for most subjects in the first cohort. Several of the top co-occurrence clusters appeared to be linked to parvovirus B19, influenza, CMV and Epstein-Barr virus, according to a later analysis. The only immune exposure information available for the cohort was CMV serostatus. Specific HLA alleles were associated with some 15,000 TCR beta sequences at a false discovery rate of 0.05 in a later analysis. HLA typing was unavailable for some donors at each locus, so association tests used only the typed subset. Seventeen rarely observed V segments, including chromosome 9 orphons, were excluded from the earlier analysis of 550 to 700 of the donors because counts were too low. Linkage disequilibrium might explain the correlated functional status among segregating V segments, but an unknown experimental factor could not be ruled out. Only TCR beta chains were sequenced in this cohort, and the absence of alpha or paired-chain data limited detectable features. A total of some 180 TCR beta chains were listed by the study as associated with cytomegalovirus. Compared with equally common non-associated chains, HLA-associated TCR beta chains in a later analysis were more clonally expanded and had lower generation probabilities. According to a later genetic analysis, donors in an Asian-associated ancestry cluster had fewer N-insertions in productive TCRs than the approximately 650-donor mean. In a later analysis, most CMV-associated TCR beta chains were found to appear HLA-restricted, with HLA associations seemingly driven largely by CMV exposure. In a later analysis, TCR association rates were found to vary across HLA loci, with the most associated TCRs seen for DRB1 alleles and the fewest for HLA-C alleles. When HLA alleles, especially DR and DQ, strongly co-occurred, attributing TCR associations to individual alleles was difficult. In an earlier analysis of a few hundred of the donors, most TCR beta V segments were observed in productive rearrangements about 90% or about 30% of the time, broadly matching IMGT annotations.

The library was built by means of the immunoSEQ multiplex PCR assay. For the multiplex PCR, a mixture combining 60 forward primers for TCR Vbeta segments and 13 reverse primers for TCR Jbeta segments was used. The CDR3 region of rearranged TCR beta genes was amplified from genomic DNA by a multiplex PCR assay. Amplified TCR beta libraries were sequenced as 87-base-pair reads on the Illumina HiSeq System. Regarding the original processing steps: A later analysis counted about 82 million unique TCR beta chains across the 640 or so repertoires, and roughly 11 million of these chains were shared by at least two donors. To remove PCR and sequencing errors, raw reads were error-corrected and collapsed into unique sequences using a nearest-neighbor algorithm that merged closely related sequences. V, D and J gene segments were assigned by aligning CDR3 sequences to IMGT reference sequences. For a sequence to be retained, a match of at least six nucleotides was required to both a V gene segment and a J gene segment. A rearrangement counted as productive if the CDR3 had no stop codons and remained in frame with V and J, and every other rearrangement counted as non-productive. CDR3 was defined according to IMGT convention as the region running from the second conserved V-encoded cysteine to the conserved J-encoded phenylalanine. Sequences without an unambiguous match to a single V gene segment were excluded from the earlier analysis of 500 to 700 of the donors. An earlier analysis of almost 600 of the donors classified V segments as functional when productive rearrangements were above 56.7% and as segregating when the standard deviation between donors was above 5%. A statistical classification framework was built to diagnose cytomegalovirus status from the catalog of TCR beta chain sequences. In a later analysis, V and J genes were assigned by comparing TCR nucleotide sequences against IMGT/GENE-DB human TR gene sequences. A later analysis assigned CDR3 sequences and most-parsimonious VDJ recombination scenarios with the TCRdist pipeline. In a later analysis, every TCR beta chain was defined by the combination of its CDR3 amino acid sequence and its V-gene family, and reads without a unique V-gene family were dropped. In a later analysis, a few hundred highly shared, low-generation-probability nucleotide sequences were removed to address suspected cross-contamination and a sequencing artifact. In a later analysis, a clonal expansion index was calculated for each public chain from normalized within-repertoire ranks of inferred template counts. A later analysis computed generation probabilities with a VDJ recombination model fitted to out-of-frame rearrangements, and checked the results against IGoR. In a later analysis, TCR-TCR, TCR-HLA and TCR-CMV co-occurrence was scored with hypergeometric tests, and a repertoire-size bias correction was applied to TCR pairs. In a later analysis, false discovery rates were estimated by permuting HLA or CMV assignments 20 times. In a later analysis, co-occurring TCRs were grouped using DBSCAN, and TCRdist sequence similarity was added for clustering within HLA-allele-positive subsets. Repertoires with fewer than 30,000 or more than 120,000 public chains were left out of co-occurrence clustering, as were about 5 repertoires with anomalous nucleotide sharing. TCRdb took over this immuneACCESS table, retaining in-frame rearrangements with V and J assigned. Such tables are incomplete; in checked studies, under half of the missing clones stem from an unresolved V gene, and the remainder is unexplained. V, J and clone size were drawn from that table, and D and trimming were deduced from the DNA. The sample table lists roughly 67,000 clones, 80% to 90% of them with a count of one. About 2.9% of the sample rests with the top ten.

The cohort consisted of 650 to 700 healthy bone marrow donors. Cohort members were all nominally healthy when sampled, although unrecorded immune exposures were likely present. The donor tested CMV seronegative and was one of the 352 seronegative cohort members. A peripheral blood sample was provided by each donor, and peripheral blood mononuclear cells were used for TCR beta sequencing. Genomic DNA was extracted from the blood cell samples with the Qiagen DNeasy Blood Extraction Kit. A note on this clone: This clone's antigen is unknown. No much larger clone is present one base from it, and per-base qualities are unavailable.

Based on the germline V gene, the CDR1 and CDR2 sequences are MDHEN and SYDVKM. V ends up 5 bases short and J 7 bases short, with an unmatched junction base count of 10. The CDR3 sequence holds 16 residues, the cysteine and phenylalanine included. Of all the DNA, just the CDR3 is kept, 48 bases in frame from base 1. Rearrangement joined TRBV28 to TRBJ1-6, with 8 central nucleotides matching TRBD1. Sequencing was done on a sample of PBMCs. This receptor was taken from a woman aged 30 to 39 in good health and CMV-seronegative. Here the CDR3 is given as CASSPLRTGRNSPLHF. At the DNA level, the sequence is TGTGCCAGCAGTCCACTCCGGACAGGGAGGAATTCACCCCTCCACTTT.